Below, 2 T cell receptor beta chains from the same sample are listed, as sequenced in a study of monozygotic twins with inflammatory bowel disease. After re-calling the 5' RACE reads, TCRdb lists one entry per CDR3 protein, DNA absent. This table holds hundreds of thousands of distinct CDR3 sequences. Specimen: blood. These receptor sequences come from a human donor with ulcerative colitis or Crohn's disease, or a healthy co-twin of an affected twin (not recorded which).

This rearrangement joins TRBV5-1 to TRBJ2-7; the D call of TRBD1 rests on TCRdb alone, since no DNA is present to check it. The CDR3 is made up of 14 amino acids. Per germline, CDR1 SGHRS and CDR2 YFSETQ. CDR3 protein: CASSFGQGRGEQYF.

V gene TRBV12-3 or TRBV12-4 combines with J gene TRBJ1-6; TCRdb picks TRBD1, but there is no DNA to check that call. The CDR3 is 15 amino acids. The CDR3 reads CASTPGRSYNSPLHF.